This T cell receptor (beta chain) was sequenced for a study of cytomegalovirus exposure and HLA in healthy donors. The germline CDR1 and CDR2 sequences are LNHNV and YYDKDF (reference sequence). Deletions cut 4 bases from V and 1 base from J, with 13 bases between. CDR3 size: 15 residues. The PCR contained 60 Vbeta and 13 Jbeta primers. The assay was immunoSEQ multiplex PCR, and TCRdb's table has in-frame clones only and misses some. The table has approximately 90,000 clones, 75% seen once; the top ten hold roughly 2%. Sequencing was done on a sample of PBMCs. The receptor comes from a man aged 35 to 55 in good health and CMV-seronegative. The chain combines TRBV15 with TRBJ2-5, with D perhaps TRBD2 (5 bases). The CDR3 DNA is TGTGCCACCAGCAACGATGCCAGCGGCCAAGAGACCCAGTACTTC. Residues: CATSNDASGQETQYF.